The 15 T cell receptor beta chains reported below all come from one sample, sequenced in a study of blood T cell repertoires in COVID-19 (dated by TCRdb to between 2020 and 2021). The method was the immunoSEQ multiplex PCR assay. Sourced from immuneACCESS, this table was stored by TCRdb with only in-frame sequences that have V and J called. A share of the clones is absent; for the studies checked, an unresolved V gene accounts for under half, and the remainder has no known explanation. The sample has about 180,000 clones on record, approximately 90% of them singletons. The ten largest clones capture roughly 2.9% of the sample. Input material: peripheral blood. Source of these receptors: a woman in her twenties or thirties with active or convalescent COVID-19.

This sequence joins TRBV6-5 and TRBJ2-1, with 9 bases lining up with TRBD1. The junction had 7 bases not matched to a gene; V was cut back by 6 bases and J by 4 bases. This CDR3 is 15 amino acids long. Germline CDR1 and CDR2: MNHEY and SVGAGI. CDR3 sequence: CASSRGQGRYNEQFF. In DNA form, the CDR3 reads TGTGCCAGCAGCCGAGGACAGGGGCGGTACAATGAGCAGTTCTTC.

The rearrangement uses TRBV19 and TRBJ2-6; tentatively, D is TRBD1 (6 bases). This CDR3 has 14 amino acids. In germline, CDR1 is LNHDA, CDR2 SQIVND (reference sequence). V was clipped by 6 bases and J by 2 bases, with 8 bases between them. CDR3 sequence: CASREGAGANVLTF. The CDR3, as DNA: TGTGCCAGTAGAGAGGGGGCTGGGGCCAACGTCCTGACTTTC.

V and J are TRBV19 and TRBJ2-7; possibly TRBD1 for D (6 bases). Germline V gene sequence: CDR1 LNHDA, CDR2 SQIVND (reference sequence). This CDR3 is 15 amino acids long. Trimming left V 6 bases short and J 2 bases short, with 17 bases between. The CDR3 coding sequence is TGTGCCAGTAGCCCCATACAGGGAACAACCTACGAGCAGTACTTC. This encodes CASSPIQGTTYEQYF.

The chain recombines TRBV6-1 with TRBJ1-1, with D unresolved. In germline, CDR1 is MNHNS, CDR2 SASEGT. The CDR3 spans 14 residues. V lost 5 bases and J lost 1, with 11 bases in between. This CDR3 is CASSPGLGNTEAFF. The CDR3 nucleotides read TGTGCCAGCAGTCCCGGTCTAGGGAACACTGAAGCTTTCTTT.

The chain is built from TRBV24-1 and TRBJ2-7; D might be TRBD2 (6 bases). Germline lookup yields CDR1 KGHDR and CDR2 SFDVKD. Trimming took 4 bases from V and 5 from J, leaving 23 bases between them. The CDR3 totals 17 residues. The CDR3 DNA reads as TGTGCCACCAGTGACGCGGGGCGGTCTCCCCGAGGGAACGAGCAGTACTTC. It is translated as CATSDAGRSPRGNEQYF.

This chain uses TRBV7-9 with TRBJ2-1; a weak D match, TRBD2 (6 bases). The germline gives CDR1 SEHNR, CDR2 FQNEAQ (reference sequence). V gave up 0 bases and J gave up 8 bases, with 14 bases separating them. This CDR3 is 15 amino acids long. The CDR3: CASSLAGRRGYEQFF. For the CDR3, the DNA is TGTGCCAGCAGCTTAGCGGGTCGGAGGGGCTATGAGCAGTTCTTC.

This chain links TRBV6-5 with TRBJ2-2, with TRBD1 matching over 9 bases. The CDR3 length is 16 residues. CDR1 is MNHEY and CDR2 is SVGAGI in the germline V gene. V was pared by 1 base and J by 4 bases, with 4 bases of the junction left unmatched. The CDR3 sequence: CASSYFGTGSTGELFF. The CDR3 nucleotides read TGTGCCAGCAGTTACTTTGGGACAGGGTCCACCGGGGAGCTGTTTTTT.

The chain carries TRBV24-1 and TRBJ1-4; 10 nucleotides agree with TRBD1. Trimming took 2 bases from V and 8 from J; bases not matched to a gene: 7. This CDR3 has 16 amino acids. The germline CDR1 and CDR2 sequences are KGHDR and SFDVKD. CDR3 coding DNA: TGTGCCACCAGTGATTCACCGGGACAGGGGCACGAAAAACTGTTTTTT. The encoded protein is CATSDSPGQGHEKLFF.

The chain uses TRBV19 and TRBJ1-2; maybe TRBD1 (6 bases). CDR3 size: 14 residues. V shed 3 bases and J shed 4 bases, with 12 bases lying between them. Germline V gene lookup returns CDR1 LNHDA and CDR2 SQIVND (reference sequence). The CDR3, as DNA: TGTGCCAGTAGTATCGATCGGGACACCTATGGCTACACCTTC. Its protein product is CASSIDRDTYGYTF. The variable domain in full, completed from reference TRBV19 and TRBJ1-2, reads DGGITQSPKYLFRKEGQNVTLSCEQNLNHDAMYWYRQDPGQGLRLIYYSQIVNDFQKGDIAEGYSVSREKKESFPLTVTSAQKNPTAFYLCASSIDRDTYGYTFGSGTRLTVV.

The genes are TRBV5-1 and TRBJ1-4; no reliable D call. V was pared by 1 base and J by 4 bases, with 8 bases between. The germline V gene encodes CDR1 SGHRS and CDR2 YFSETQ. The CDR3 consists of 14 residues. The CDR3 sequence: CASSLTGYNEKLFF. In DNA form, the CDR3 reads TGCGCCAGCAGCTTGACGGGGTATAATGAAAAACTGTTTTTT.

This clone was counted a single time. This chain joins TRBV11-3 and TRBJ2-4, with 12 bases that match TRBD2. From germline, CDR1 is SGHNT and CDR2 YENEEA. J lost 0 bases, V lost 3 bases, and 9 bases had no gene match. There are 19 residues in the CDR3. CDR3 sequence reads: CASSLRSSGGARAKNIQYF. The CDR3 DNA follows: TGTGCCAGCAGCTTGAGATCTAGCGGGGGGGCCCGAGCCAAAAACATTCAGTACTTC.

The chain links TRBV4-1 to TRBJ1-2; TRBD1 matches 7 bases. This CDR3 region has 15 residues. The J segment lost 2 bases and the V segment lost 0 bases, leaving 3 bases of the junction unmatched. Germline CDR1 MGHRA, CDR2 YSYEKL. CDR3 nucleotides: TGCGCCAGCAGCCAAGATGGGACAGTCAACTATGGCTACACCTTC. This translates into CASSQDGTVNYGYTF.

The V gene is TRBV19, the J gene TRBJ1-6, with D hard to call. The CDR3 runs 17 residues. The germline V and J ends were trimmed by 5 bases and 0 bases, with 14 bases remaining between them. Germline CDR1 reads LNHDA; CDR2 reads SQIVND (reference sequence). The CDR3 region is CASSASRRGSYNSPLHF. CDR3 sequence (DNA): TGTGCCAGTAGTGCGAGCCGGCGAGGCTCCTATAATTCACCCCTCCACTTT.

The chain employs TRBV30 and TRBJ1-3; no reliable D call. The CDR3 length is 12 residues. CDR1 is GTSNPN, CDR2 SVGIG, per germline (reference sequence). V was shortened by 5 bases and J by 2 bases, with 7 bases between the two germline ends. CDR3: CAWGRTGNTIYF. In DNA form, the CDR3 reads TGTGCCTGGGGGCGAACTGGAAACACCATATATTTT.

This chain connects TRBV28 to TRBJ1-6; the D gene is possibly TRBD1 (6 bases). Trimming removed 11 bases at V and 5 bases at J, with 13 bases between. Per germline, CDR1 MDHEN and CDR2 SYDVKM. The CDR3 has 13 residues. The CDR3 nucleotides read TGTGCCGCGGGGGGCACGAATAATTCACCCCTCCACTTT. Protein: CAAGGTNNSPLHF.